This TCR beta chain is drawn from a study of patients and donors after allogeneic stem cell transplantation. TCRdb redid the calling of the RT-PCR reads with MiXCR, one entry per CDR3 protein. The table has a few hundred thousand distinct CDR3 sequences, around 40% seen once. This clonotype was sampled from a human donor who was either an allogeneic HSCT recipient or a stem cell or donor lymphocyte infusion donor (not recorded which). It is not recorded whose cells these are; they may come from a transplant donor. The sample comprised blood, either unsorted or a sorted T cell fraction (not recorded which).

The CDR3 region has the DNA TGTGCCAGCAGTTTAGCGGGGACAGGGTTAGCCGGGGAGCTGTTTTTT. The encoded protein is CASSLAGTGLAGELFF. The chain recombines TRBV12-3 or TRBV12-4 with TRBJ2-2, with TRBD1 identical over 9 bases. Trimming cost V 0 bases and J 6 bases; bases outside gene matches: 5. This CDR3 has 16 amino acids.